This paragraph covers one T cell receptor beta chain sequence. In this sample, this clonotype turned up many times. The antigen it binds to is not known. Base qualities are missing; no much larger clone stands one base away. This sample is part of a study of T-cell memory formation after mild COVID-19 (dated by TCRdb to 2020 to 2023). Regarding the study in general: Most TCR sequence clusters were specific to one of the two donors. Two young, previously healthy adult volunteers made up the cohort, one male and one female. In two donors, T-cell clones that expanded and contracted after mild COVID-19 were followed by sequencing TCRalpha and TCRbeta repertoires longitudinally.

The CDR3 spans 17 residues, from the cysteine through the phenylalanine. Only the CDR3 DNA stays, 51 bases, in frame from base 1. The germline V gene specifies SGHTA as CDR1 and FQGNSA as CDR2. V gives up 3 bases and J gives up 6 bases, and the segment between their germline ends measures 21 bases. Sequencer: Illumina NovaSeq 6000. cDNA libraries for TCRalpha and TCRbeta were prepared by 5'RACE using constant-segment primers, with sample barcodes and unique molecular identifiers added. RNA was extracted from every sample with Trizol reagent. Library amplification was performed in two PCR steps, and a second sample barcode and Illumina TruSeq adapters were introduced in the second step. Sequencing of libraries was performed on an Illumina NovaSeq with 2 x 150 bp paired-end reads. The original pipeline was this. The reads were demultiplexed and collapsed into UMI-guided consensus sequences using migec v1.2.7. With mixcr v2.1.11, UMI consensuses were aligned to TRA and TRB V and J templates and assembled into clonotypes. A clonotype was counted as expanded or contracted only if both edgeR and NoisET called the change significant, with noise models trained on biological replicates. edgeR calls used a false discovery rate-adjusted p below 0.01 and a log2 fold-change threshold of 1. PCA with hierarchical clustering of max-normalized trajectories of the 1000 most abundant clonotypes was used as exploratory dynamics analysis. The CD4 or CD8 phenotype of responding clones was assigned using the separately sequenced CD4+ and CD8+ repertoires. TCRdb cleaned the public reads at Q25 with fastp, built clones with MiXCR and kept in-frame beta chains. For every CDR3 protein sequence, its rows merge into one entry that carries the most common genes and DNA. TCRdb, not the authors, supplied the V and J calls. The sample table records about 12,000 distinct CDR3 sequences; 14% of these occur just once. Roughly 56% of the sample belongs to the ten largest clones.

Ficoll-Paque density gradient centrifugation was the method used to isolate PBMCs. The paper's findings and limits, for the study overall: Some responding clones were found in pre-infection memory, which suggests that pre-existing cross-reactive memory T cells took part in the SARS-CoV-2 response. The second-wave clones that peaked on day 37 were not confirmed to be SARS-CoV-2 specific. Contracting CD4+ clones turned up mainly in the CM and EM memory subsets, whereas EMRA was where CD8+ clones were enriched. The study covered only two mild cases, and larger cohorts including severe cases with pre-infection samples were considered necessary. Clones contracting from day 15 to 85 had balanced CD4/CD8 phenotypes, while a second wave expanding from day 15 to 37 was biased towards CD4+.

The rearrangement combines TRBV7-2 with TRBJ2-4; the D gene is perhaps TRBD2, on 6 matching bases. The receptor was derived from a young man who had mild COVID-19 (a few samples of this study predate the infection). The sample titles of this study are shuffled in the database, so cell type and time point are left out; the donor was told from shared clones. Material: PBMCs or a T cell subset sorted from them (not recorded which). The DNA is as follows: TGTGCCAGCAGCTTCTCTTTCGGCGGGGCCTCTTCAAACATTCAGTACTTC. Its protein reads: CASSFSFGGASSNIQYF.